The 30 T cell receptor beta chains in this list originate from one sample, sequenced in a study of T cell changes during pregnancy in multiple sclerosis. Profiled with immunoSEQ multiplex PCR; TCRdb holds only in-frame clones, not every one. Here the sample spans 79,000 or so clones, 75% to 95% being singletons. Sample: peripheral blood, taken in the first trimester of pregnancy. The receptor source for this set is a female donor in good health, enrolled as a control in a pregnancy study.

The gene calls are TRBV6-1 and TRBJ1-1; D might be TRBD1 (6 bases). Trimming pared 6 bases from V and 1 base from J, leaving 12 bases between. From germline, CDR1 is MNHNS and CDR2 SASEGT. The CDR3 loop spans 14 amino acids. The CDR3 nucleotides are TGTGCCAGCAGACCAAGCAGGGGGAACACTGAAGCTTTCTTT. The encoded protein is CASRPSRGNTEAFF.

The chain employs TRBV7-9 and TRBJ1-2; 8 nucleotides line up with TRBD1. CDR1 SEHNR and CDR2 FQNEAQ come from the germline V gene (reference sequence). Trimming removed 8 bases from V and 1 base from J; junction bases left unmatched: 15. The CDR3 has 17 amino acids. Here the CDR3 reads CASLIGTGSIYNYGYTF. The CDR3, as DNA: TGTGCCAGCCTAATCGGGACAGGCAGCATTTATAACTATGGCTACACCTTC.

The V call is TRBV11-3, the J call TRBJ2-1; D is unresolved. Trimming took off 5 bases at V and 4 bases at J, with 9 bases between the two ends. Germline CDR1 SGHNT, CDR2 YENEEA. The CDR3 runs 13 residues. CDR3 sequence (DNA): TGTGCCAGCAGCCTATCCCCGTACAATGAGCAGTTCTTC. Amino acids: CASSLSPYNEQFF. The variable domain in full, with the rest retrieved from reference TRBV11-3 and TRBJ2-1, is EAGVVQSPRYKIIEKKQPVAFWCNPISGHNTLYWYLQNLGQGPELLIRYENEEAVDDSQLPKDRFSAERLKGVDSTLKIQPAELGDSAVYLCASSLSPYNEQFFGPGTRLTVL.

The chain is built from TRBV9 and TRBJ2-3, with TRBD2 matching over 8 bases. Germline trimming cut 0 bases from V and 1 base from J; bases unmatched to any gene: 10. The CDR3 contains 18 residues. Germline lookup yields CDR1 SGDLS and CDR2 YYNGEE. CDR3 nucleotides: TGTGCCAGCAGCGTAGGTGGTAGCGGGGCCCTACGCACAGATACGCAGTATTTT. Protein sequence: CASSVGGSGALRTDTQYF.

This sequence joins TRBV15 and TRBJ1-5; perhaps TRBD1 as D (6 bases). V was cut by 7 bases and J by 7 bases, with 17 bases left in between. This CDR3 contains 14 residues. The germline V gene has CDR1 LNHNV and CDR2 YYDKDF (reference sequence). The DNA for the CDR3 is TGTGCCACCACCAAGGGGGGGGCCGGCCAGCCCCAGCATTTT. Protein sequence: CATTKGGAGQPQHF.

The chain recombines TRBV28 with TRBJ1-4, with D possibly being TRBD1 (5 bases). The ends were cut back, 5 bases at V and 0 bases at J, with 7 bases in the middle. The V gene's germline CDR1 is MDHEN and CDR2 SYDVKM. The CDR3 extends over 14 amino acids. The CDR3: CASSRRATNEKLFF. The CDR3 DNA reads as TGTGCCAGCAGTCGCAGGGCAACTAATGAAAAACTGTTTTTT.

The CDR3, as DNA: TGTGCCAGCAGCTTGGACGTGGGGGCCGGCTATGGCTACACCTTC. It is translated as CASSLDVGAGYGYTF. J is TRBJ1-2 and V is TRBV5-5; TRBD1 might be the D (6 bases). Germline CDR1 SGHKS, CDR2 YYEKEE (reference sequence). The CDR3 spans 15 residues. V lost 0 bases, J lost 4 bases, and 13 bases lay in between.

The chain joins TRBV6-5 to TRBJ1-2, with 7 bases fitting TRBD1. This CDR3 has 15 amino acids. The trim removed 6 bases at V and 8 bases at J, leaving 15 bases unmatched. Germline CDR1 and CDR2: MNHEY and SVGAGI. Here the CDR3 reads CASRPGTAGRMGYTF. The CDR3 DNA reads as TGTGCCAGCAGGCCCGGGACAGCCGGGCGGATGGGCTACACCTTC.

J is TRBJ2-3 and V is TRBV7-9, with TRBD1 matching over 9 bases. The J segment lost 2 bases and the V segment lost 1 base, leaving 13 bases of the junction unmatched. Germline V gene sequence: CDR1 SEHNR, CDR2 FQNEAQ (reference sequence). This CDR3 comprises 19 residues. This CDR3 is CASSLGGTGPLNLTDTQYF. CDR3 DNA: TGTGCCAGCAGCTTAGGTGGGACAGGGCCGCTAAACCTCACAGATACGCAGTATTTT. Full variable domain (missing parts from reference TRBV7-9 and TRBJ2-3): DTGVSQNPRHKITKRGQNVTFRCDPISEHNRLYWYRQTLGQGPEFLTYFQNEAQLEKSRLLSDRFSAERPKGSFSTLEIQRTEQGDSAMYLCASSLGGTGPLNLTDTQYFGPGTRLTVL.

V usage is TRBV6-1 and J usage is TRBJ2-3; D may be TRBD2 (6 bases). Germline CDR1 reads MNHNS; CDR2 reads SASEGT. The CDR3 loop spans 13 amino acids. Trimming took 1 base from V and 6 from J, leaving 8 bases between them. CDR3 loop: CASSEVGGDTQYF. For the CDR3, the DNA is TGTGCCAGCAGTGAAGTGGGGGGTGATACGCAGTATTTT.

V and J are TRBV4-3 and TRBJ2-7; tentatively, D is TRBD2 (6 bases). The CDR3 sequence is 14 residues long. The V gene's germline CDR1 is LGHNA and CDR2 YSLEER. Trimming shortened V by 0 bases and J by 6 bases, and 12 bases separated the two germline ends. The CDR3 sequence: CASSQDLRGSEQYF. For the CDR3, the DNA is TGCGCCAGCAGCCAAGATCTGCGGGGTTCCGAGCAGTACTTC.

This chain connects TRBV19 to TRBJ1-5, with 7 bases fitting TRBD1. The CDR3 contains 17 residues. The ends lost 6 bases at V and 0 bases at J; junction bases unmatched: 11. The V gene's germline CDR1 is LNHDA and CDR2 SQIVND (reference sequence). The CDR3 DNA follows: TGTGCCAGTAGAATGGCTGACAGGGTGGGTAGCAATCAGCCCCAGCATTTT. Translating gives CASRMADRVGSNQPQHF.

The V call is TRBV27, the J call TRBJ2-7, with D perhaps TRBD2 (5 bases). The V end lost 0 bases, the J end lost 4 bases, and 22 bases lay between the germline ends. The CDR3 length is 18 residues. Germline lookup yields CDR1 MNHEY and CDR2 SMNVEV (reference sequence). CDR3 in DNA: TGTGCCAGCAGTTTATCAGGTGGCGACACGGGATGGATGTACGAGCAGTACTTC. Amino acid sequence: CASSLSGGDTGWMYEQYF.

The chain links TRBV7-3 to TRBJ2-1; weak D call: TRBD1 (5 bases). The CDR3 totals 13 residues. The V end was cut by 3 bases, the J end by 8 bases, with 11 bases between. Germline V gene data show CDR1 as SGHTA and CDR2 as FQGTGA. CDR3 loop: CASSLAGWDEQFF. DNA of the CDR3: TGTGCCAGCAGCTTGGCAGGGTGGGATGAGCAGTTCTTC.

This chain links TRBV5-1 with TRBJ2-7, with D possibly being TRBD2 (5 bases). Per the germline V gene, CDR1 is SGHRS and CDR2 is YFSETQ. V was clipped by 2 bases and J by 2 bases, with 11 bases between them. The CDR3 runs 14 residues. The CDR3, as DNA: TGCGCCAGCAGCTTTGAAGCGGTTACCTACGAGCAGTACTTC. This codes for CASSFEAVTYEQYF. The variable domain in full, completed from reference TRBV5-1 and TRBJ2-7, reads KAGVTQTPRYLIKTRGQQVTLSCSPISGHRSVSWYQQTPGQGLQFLFEYFSETQRNKGNFPGRFSGRQFSNSRSEMNVSTLELGDSALYLCASSFEAVTYEQYFGPGTRLTVT.

The chain carries TRBV30 and TRBJ1-2; D may be TRBD1 (5 bases). Germline V lookup: CDR1 GTSNPN, CDR2 SVGIG (reference sequence). Trimming removed 4 bases at V and 4 bases at J, with 13 bases between. CDR3 size: 13 residues. As DNA, the CDR3 is TGTGCCTGGACGGGGGGGATATCCTATGGCTACACCTTC. Its translation is CAWTGGISYGYTF.

The chain is built from TRBV6-6 and TRBJ1-4; perhaps TRBD1 as D (5 bases). Trimming removed 7 bases from V and 7 bases from J, with 16 bases in between. The CDR3 covers 14 residues. The germline CDR1 and CDR2 sequences are MNHNY and SVGAGI (reference sequence). In nucleotides, the CDR3 is TGTGCCAGCACCCAGGGTGAATTTGGTGAAAAACTGTTTTTT. The encoded protein is CASTQGEFGEKLFF.

The chain is built from TRBV29-1 and TRBJ1-2, with D possibly being TRBD1 (5 bases). The CDR3 is 13 amino acids. V lost 1 base and J 7 bases, leaving 13 bases between the germline ends. CDR1 is SQVTM, CDR2 ANQGSEA, per germline. The CDR3 is CSVEVGGRGGYTF. The CDR3 coding sequence is TGCAGCGTTGAAGTCGGGGGGAGAGGTGGCTACACCTTC. The entire variable domain, with the rest obtained from reference TRBV29-1 and TRBJ1-2, is as follows: SAVISQKPSRDICQRGTSLTIQCQVDSQVTMMFWYRQQPGQSLTLIATANQGSEATYESGFVIDKFPISRPNLTFSTLTVSNMSPEDSSIYLCSVEVGGRGGYTFGSGTRLTVV.

The genes are TRBV11-2 and TRBJ2-3; TRBD1 matches 10 bases. The CDR3 runs to 14 residues. With V trimmed by 1 base and J by 6 bases, 1 base remained unmatched. Germline-derived CDR1 and CDR2 are SGHAT and FQNNGV. The CDR3 coding sequence is TGTGCCAGCAGCTTAGGGACAGGGGGGGATACGCAGTATTTT. Residues: CASSLGTGGDTQYF. Supplemented by reference TRBV11-2 and TRBJ2-3, the full variable domain reads EAGVAQSPRYKIIEKRQSVAFWCNPISGHATLYWYQQILGQGPKLLIQFQNNGVVDDSQLPKDRFSAERLKGVDSTLKIQPAKLEDSAVYLCASSLGTGGDTQYFGPGTRLTVL.

The chain combines TRBV27 with TRBJ1-1; 7 nucleotides match TRBD1. Trimming at V came to 4 bases and at J to 0 bases, leaving 11 bases not matched to a gene. CDR3 length: 17 residues. CDR1 and CDR2 (germline): MNHEY, SMNVEV (reference sequence). Here the CDR3 DNA reads TGTGCCAGCAGTTCCCTCACGACAGGGTCCGTGAACACTGAAGCTTTCTTT. Translating it yields CASSSLTTGSVNTEAFF.

The chain combines TRBV28 with TRBJ2-7; 7 nucleotides line up with TRBD2. There are 14 residues in the CDR3. The V and J ends lost 3 bases and 9 bases, in that order; junction bases with no gene match: 11. Germline V gene sequence: CDR1 MDHEN, CDR2 SYDVKM. The CDR3 spells CASSLGGTSKGQYF. The DNA of the CDR3 is TGTGCCAGCAGTTTGGGGGGGACGTCAAAAGGGCAGTACTTC.

The rearrangement uses TRBV2 and TRBJ1-2; 8 positions match TRBD1. Trimming removed 5 bases from V and 8 bases from J; junction bases left unmatched: 7. The CDR3 is 13 amino acids. The germline gives CDR1 SNHLY, CDR2 FYNNEI. Written as DNA, the CDR3 is TGTGCCAGCAGTCCCCGGACAGGGCTAGGCTACACCTTC. Translating gives CASSPRTGLGYTF.

This chain joins TRBV2 and TRBJ1-5, with no clear D. Per the germline V gene, CDR1 is SNHLY and CDR2 is FYNNEI. The germline V and J ends were trimmed by 8 bases and 3 bases, with 23 bases remaining between them. The CDR3 has 17 residues. CDR3 protein: CASLPYRSSRINQPQHF. For the CDR3, the DNA is TGTGCCAGCCTGCCTTATCGGAGCTCAAGGATCAATCAGCCCCAGCATTTT.

The V gene is TRBV29-1, the J gene TRBJ1-2, with D unclear. Germline loops: CDR1 SQVTM, CDR2 ANQGSEA. The CDR3 has 12 amino acids. Trimming cost V 4 bases and J 2 bases, with 8 bases left between them. CDR3 sequence (DNA): TGCAGCGTTGGAGTTGTCAACTATGGCTACACCTTC. This encodes CSVGVVNYGYTF.

The V gene is TRBV7-6, the J gene TRBJ1-1; 7 bases are a match to TRBD1. Germline V lookup: CDR1 SGHVS, CDR2 FNYEAQ. Losses at the gene ends were 0 bases for V and 10 bases for J; bases not matched to a gene: 14. The CDR3 sequence is 16 residues long. The CDR3, as DNA: TGTGCCAGCAGCTTAGCGGGATTAGGGGGCCCCATCGGAGCTTTCTTT. Translated, it gives CASSLAGLGGPIGAFF.

The chain has TRBV19 and TRBJ2-1; 11 bases agree with TRBD1. Germline V gives CDR1 LNHDA, CDR2 SQIVND (reference sequence). This CDR3 is built from 16 residues. After removal of 7 bases from V and 9 bases from J, the junction contained 14 bases not matched to a gene. The CDR3 nucleotides are TGTGCCAGTACTGTAAATCGGGACAGGGGGACAGGTGAGCAGTTCTTC. Its translation is CASTVNRDRGTGEQFF.

V gene TRBV11-2 combines with J gene TRBJ2-7; weak D call: TRBD1 (6 bases). The CDR3 is 14 amino acids. V was pared by 1 base and J by 6 bases, with 13 bases between. CDR1 and CDR2 (germline): SGHAT, FQNNGV. The chain's CDR3 is CASSLARQVLEQYF. CDR3 nucleotides: TGTGCCAGCAGCTTAGCCCGACAGGTACTCGAGCAGTACTTC.

The J gene is TRBJ1-1, the V gene TRBV5-5; D is unclear. The CDR3 has 16 residues. V dropped 0 bases and J dropped 0 bases, with 12 bases sitting between them. Germline values: CDR1 SGHKS, CDR2 YYEKEE (reference sequence). The CDR3 loop reads CASSLVATTLNTEAFF. In DNA form, the CDR3 reads TGTGCCAGCAGCTTGGTTGCCACAACGCTGAACACTGAAGCTTTCTTT.

This chain uses TRBV7-3 with TRBJ2-5, with 9 positions matching TRBD1. Unmatched junction bases numbered 5, after V lost 4 bases and J lost 5 bases. The CDR3 has 14 residues. Germline V gives CDR1 SGHTA, CDR2 FQGTGA. The CDR3 here is CASSSTGGRETQYF. Written as DNA, the CDR3 is TGTGCCAGCAGCTCTACAGGGGGCAGGGAGACCCAGTACTTC.

The table lists this clone with a count of one. The rearrangement uses TRBV2 and TRBJ1-5; D gene ambiguous. This CDR3 region has 13 residues. Germline lookup yields CDR1 SNHLY and CDR2 FYNNEI. V lost 7 bases and J 3 bases, leaving 10 bases between the germline ends. CDR3 DNA: TGTGCCAGCAAGGAGGCCATCAATCAGCCCCAGCATTTT. Amino acid sequence: CASKEAINQPQHF.